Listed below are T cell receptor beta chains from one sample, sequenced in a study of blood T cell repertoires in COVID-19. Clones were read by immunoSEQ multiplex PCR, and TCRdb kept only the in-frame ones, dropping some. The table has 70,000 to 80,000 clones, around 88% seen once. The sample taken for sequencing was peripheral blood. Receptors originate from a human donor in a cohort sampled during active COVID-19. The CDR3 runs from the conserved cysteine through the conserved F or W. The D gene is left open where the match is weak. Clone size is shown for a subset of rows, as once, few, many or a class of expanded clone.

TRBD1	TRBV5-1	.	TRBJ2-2	CASSFGTGRSGELFF	TGCGCCAGCAGCTTTGGGACAGGGAGGTCCGGGGAGCTGTTTTTT
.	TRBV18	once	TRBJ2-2	CASSPSQGYEDTGELFF	TGTGCCAGCTCACCATCTCAGGGGTATGAGGACACCGGGGAGCTGTTTTTT
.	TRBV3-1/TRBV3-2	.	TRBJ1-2	CASSQGGGYGYTF	TGTGCCAGCAGCCAAGGAGGGGGCTATGGCTACACCTTC
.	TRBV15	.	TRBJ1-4	CATSTRAGYEKLFF	TGTGCCACCAGCACACGGGCAGGGTACGAAAAACTGTTTTTT
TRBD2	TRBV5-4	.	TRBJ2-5	CASSLVAGGGQETQYF	TGTGCCAGCAGCTTGGTGGCGGGGGGGGGTCAAGAGACCCAGTACTTC
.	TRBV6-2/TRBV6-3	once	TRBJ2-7	CASSYPFGQGSSEQYF	TGTGCCAGCAGTTACCCTTTCGGGCAGGGAAGCAGCGAGCAGTACTTC
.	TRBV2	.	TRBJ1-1	CASSEQEDTEAFF	TGTGCCAGCAGTGAACAGGAAGACACTGAAGCTTTCTTT
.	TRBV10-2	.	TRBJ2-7	CATTSGVSYEQYF	TGCGCCACCACTTCAGGGGTCTCCTACGAGCAGTACTTC
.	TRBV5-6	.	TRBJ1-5	CASSFGGIGNQPQHF	TGTGCCAGCAGCTTCGGGGGAATTGGGAATCAGCCCCAGCATTTT
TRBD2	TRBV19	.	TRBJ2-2	CASSMGLAGGSANTGELFF	TGTGCCAGTAGTATGGGGCTAGCGGGGGGTTCCGCGAACACCGGGGAGCTGTTTTTT
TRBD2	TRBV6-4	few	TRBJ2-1	CASSDSTSGGADEQFF	TGTGCCAGCAGTGACTCGACTAGCGGGGGGGCCGATGAGCAGTTCTTC
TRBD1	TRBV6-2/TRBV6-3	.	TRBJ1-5	CASSYYGTDYQPQHF	TGTGCCAGCAGTTATTACGGGACAGATTATCAGCCCCAGCATTTT
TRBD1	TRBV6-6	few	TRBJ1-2	CASRPGQGAYGYTF	TGTGCCAGCAGACCCGGACAGGGCGCCTATGGCTACACCTTC
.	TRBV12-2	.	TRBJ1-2	CASRPPCAGNYGYTF	TGTGCAAGTCGCCCCCCCTGCGCAGGGAACTATGGCTACACCTTC
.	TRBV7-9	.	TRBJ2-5	CASAGAGEETQYF	TGTGCCAGCGCGGGGGCGGGGGAGGAGACCCAGTACTTC
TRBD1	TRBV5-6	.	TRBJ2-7	CASILTGGTYEQYF	TGTGCCAGCATCCTGACAGGGGGAACCTACGAGCAGTACTTC
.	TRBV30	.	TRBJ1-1	CAGKREDTEAFF	TGTGCCGGGAAACGGGAGGACACTGAAGCTTTCTTT
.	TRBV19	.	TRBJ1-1	CASRAGVTTEAFF	TGTGCCAGTAGGGCAGGGGTCACCACTGAAGCTTTCTTT
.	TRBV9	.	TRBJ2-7	CASSVGTNSYEQYF	TGTGCCAGCAGCGTAGGGACTAACTCCTACGAGCAGTACTTC